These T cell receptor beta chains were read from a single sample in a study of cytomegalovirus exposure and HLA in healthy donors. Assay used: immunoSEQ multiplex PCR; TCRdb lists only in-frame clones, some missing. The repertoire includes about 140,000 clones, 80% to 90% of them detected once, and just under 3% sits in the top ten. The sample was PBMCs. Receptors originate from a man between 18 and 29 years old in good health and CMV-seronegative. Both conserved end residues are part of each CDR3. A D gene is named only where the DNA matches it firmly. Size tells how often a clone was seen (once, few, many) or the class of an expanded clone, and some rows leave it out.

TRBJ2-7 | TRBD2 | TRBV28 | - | CASSSSGTSSYEQYF | TGTGCCAGCAGTTCTTCCGGGACTAGCTCCTACGAGCAGTACTTC
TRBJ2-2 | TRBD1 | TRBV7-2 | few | CASSLTGGSNTGELFF | TGTGCCAGCAGCTTAACAGGGGGTTCGAACACCGGGGAGCTGTTTTTT
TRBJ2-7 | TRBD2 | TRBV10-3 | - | CAIAAGGASSYEQYF | TGTGCCATCGCCGCGGGGGGCGCAAGTAGTTACGAGCAGTACTTC
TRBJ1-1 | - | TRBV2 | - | CASSPAGLNTEAFF | TGTGCCAGCAGCCCTGCAGGGCTGAACACTGAAGCTTTCTTT
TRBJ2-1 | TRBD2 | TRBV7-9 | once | CASSQTSGSINEQFF | TGTGCCAGCAGCCAGACTAGCGGGAGTATCAATGAGCAGTTCTTC
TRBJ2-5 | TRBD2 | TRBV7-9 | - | CASSLVPRGQETQYF | TGTGCCAGCAGCTTAGTTCCGCGGGGGCAAGAGACCCAGTACTTC
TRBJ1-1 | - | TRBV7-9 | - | CASAMNTEAFF | TGTGCCAGCGCGATGAACACTGAAGCTTTCTTT
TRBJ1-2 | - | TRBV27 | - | CASSPSPRAYRANYGYTF | TGTGCCAGCAGCCCCTCCCCGCGGGCTTACCGGGCTAACTATGGCTACACCTTC
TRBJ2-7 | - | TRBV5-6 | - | CASSLGYYEQYF | TGTGCCAGCAGCTTGGGCTACTACGAGCAGTACTTC
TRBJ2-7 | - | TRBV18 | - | CASSPLDTDYEQYF | TGTGCCAGCTCACCATTGGACACGGACTACGAGCAGTACTTC
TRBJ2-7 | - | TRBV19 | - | CASSLGPPYEQYF | TGTGCCAGTAGTCTAGGGCCGCCCTACGAGCAGTACTTC
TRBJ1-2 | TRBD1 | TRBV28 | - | CASRPTGGIYGYTF | TGTGCCAGCAGGCCGACAGGGGGTATCTATGGCTACACCTTC
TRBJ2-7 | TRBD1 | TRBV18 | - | CASSPDRVEQYF | TGTGCCAGCTCACCGGACAGGGTCGAGCAGTACTTC
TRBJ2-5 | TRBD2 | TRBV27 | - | CASSLAGGQQETQYF | TGTGCCAGCAGTCTAGCGGGGGGCCAACAAGAGACCCAGTACTTC
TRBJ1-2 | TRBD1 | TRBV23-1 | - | CASNLSPFPGTGGENYGYTF | TGCGCCAGCAATCTCTCCCCCTTCCCAGGGACAGGGGGCGAGAACTATGGCTACACCTTC
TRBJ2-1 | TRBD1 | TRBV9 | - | CASSVGGTGMGDEQFF | TGTGCCAGCAGCGTAGGGGGGACAGGGATGGGAGATGAGCAGTTCTTC
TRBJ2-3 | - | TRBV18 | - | CASSPGGEDTQYF | TGTGCCAGCTCGCCGGGGGGCGAAGATACGCAGTATTTT